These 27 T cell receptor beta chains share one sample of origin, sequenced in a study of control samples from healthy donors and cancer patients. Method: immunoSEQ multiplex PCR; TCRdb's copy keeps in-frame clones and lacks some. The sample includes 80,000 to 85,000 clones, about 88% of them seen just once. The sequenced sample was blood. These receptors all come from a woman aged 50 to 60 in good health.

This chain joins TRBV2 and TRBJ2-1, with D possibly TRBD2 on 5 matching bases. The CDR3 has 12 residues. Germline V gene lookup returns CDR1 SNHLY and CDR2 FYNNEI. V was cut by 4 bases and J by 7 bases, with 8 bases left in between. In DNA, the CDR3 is TGTGCCAGCAGTGGGCGCGGGAATGAGCAGTTCTTC. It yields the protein CASSGRGNEQFF. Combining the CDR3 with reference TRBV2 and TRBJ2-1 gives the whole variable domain EPEVTQTPSHQVTQMGQEVILRCVPISNHLYFYWYRQILGQKVEFLVSFYNNEISEKSEIFDDQFSVERPDGSNFTLKIRSTKLEDSAMYFCASSGRGNEQFFGPGTRLTVL.

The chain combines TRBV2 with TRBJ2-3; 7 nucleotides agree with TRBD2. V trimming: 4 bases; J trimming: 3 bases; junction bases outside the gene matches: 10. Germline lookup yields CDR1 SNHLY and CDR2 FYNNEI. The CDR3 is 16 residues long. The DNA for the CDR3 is TGTGCCAGCAGTGGTTTTGGGGGGGTGTTAACAGATACGCAGTATTTT. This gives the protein CASSGFGGVLTDTQYF.

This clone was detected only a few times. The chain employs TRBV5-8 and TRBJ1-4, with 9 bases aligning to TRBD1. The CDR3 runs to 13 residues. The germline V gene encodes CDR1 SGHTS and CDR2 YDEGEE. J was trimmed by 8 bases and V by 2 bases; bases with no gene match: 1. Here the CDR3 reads CASSFDRGEKLFF. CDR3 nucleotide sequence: TGTGCCAGCAGCTTTGACAGGGGGGAAAAACTGTTTTTT.

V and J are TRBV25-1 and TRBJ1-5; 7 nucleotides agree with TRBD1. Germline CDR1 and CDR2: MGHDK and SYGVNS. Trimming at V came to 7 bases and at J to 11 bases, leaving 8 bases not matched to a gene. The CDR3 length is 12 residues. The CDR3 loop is CASIRAQGAQHF. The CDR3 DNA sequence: TGTGCCAGCATCCGGGCGCAGGGGGCCCAGCATTTT.

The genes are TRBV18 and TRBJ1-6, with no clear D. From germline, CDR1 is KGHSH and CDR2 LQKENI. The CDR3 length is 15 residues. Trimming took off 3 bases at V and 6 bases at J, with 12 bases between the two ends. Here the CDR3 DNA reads TGTGCCAGCTCACCTAATACGGTCGGTAATTCACCCCTCCACTTT. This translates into CASSPNTVGNSPLHF.

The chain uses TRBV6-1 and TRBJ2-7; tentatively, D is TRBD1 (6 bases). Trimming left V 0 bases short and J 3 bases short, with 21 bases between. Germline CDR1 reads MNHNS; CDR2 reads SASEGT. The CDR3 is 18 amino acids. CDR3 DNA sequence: TGTGCCAGCAGTGAAGCGAGACCCGGGACAAATGAATTCTACGAGCAGTACTTC. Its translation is CASSEARPGTNEFYEQYF.

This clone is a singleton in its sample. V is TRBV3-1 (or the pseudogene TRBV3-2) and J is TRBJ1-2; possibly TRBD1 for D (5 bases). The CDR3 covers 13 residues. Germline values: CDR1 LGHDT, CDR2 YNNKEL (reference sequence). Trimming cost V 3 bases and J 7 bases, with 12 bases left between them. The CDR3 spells CASSQGVLGGYTF. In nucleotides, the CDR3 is TGTGCCAGCAGCCAGGGGGTTCTCGGTGGCTACACCTTC.

This CDR3 reads CSASNVGSPYNEQFF. The CDR3 DNA reads TGCAGTGCAAGTAACGTCGGTTCCCCCTACAATGAGCAGTTCTTC. The V and J genes are TRBV20-1 and TRBJ2-1; no firm D call. Germline V lookup: CDR1 DFQATT, CDR2 SNEGSKA (reference sequence). The V gene lost 6 bases and the J gene lost 2 bases, with 17 bases spanning the gap. This CDR3 comprises 15 residues.

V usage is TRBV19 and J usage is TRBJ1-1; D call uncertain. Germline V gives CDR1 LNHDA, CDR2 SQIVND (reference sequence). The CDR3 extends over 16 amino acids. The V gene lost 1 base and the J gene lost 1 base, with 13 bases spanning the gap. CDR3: CASSIVPKAANTEAFF. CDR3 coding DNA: TGTGCCAGTAGTATAGTTCCTAAGGCCGCGAACACTGAAGCTTTCTTT.

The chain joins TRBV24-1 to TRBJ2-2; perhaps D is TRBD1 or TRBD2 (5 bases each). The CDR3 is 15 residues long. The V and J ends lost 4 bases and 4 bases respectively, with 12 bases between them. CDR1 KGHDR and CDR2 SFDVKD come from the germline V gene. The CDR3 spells CATSEWRGGTGELFF. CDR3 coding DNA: TGTGCCACCAGTGAGTGGCGTGGGGGCACCGGGGAGCTGTTTTTT.

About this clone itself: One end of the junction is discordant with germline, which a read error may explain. In DNA form, the CDR3 reads TGCAGCGTCGAAGCGGCTTCTGGTGGCTATGGCTACACCTTC. Protein product: CSVEAASGGYGYTF. The chain links TRBV29-1 to TRBJ1-2; D not certain. This CDR3 is built from 14 residues. Germline values: CDR1 SQVTM, CDR2 ANQGSEA.

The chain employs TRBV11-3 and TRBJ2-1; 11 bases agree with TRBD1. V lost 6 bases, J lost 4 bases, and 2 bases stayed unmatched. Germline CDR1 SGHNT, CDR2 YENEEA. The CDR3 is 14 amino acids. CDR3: CASSGTGGYNEQFF. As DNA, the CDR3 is TGTGCCAGCAGTGGGACAGGGGGGTACAATGAGCAGTTCTTC.

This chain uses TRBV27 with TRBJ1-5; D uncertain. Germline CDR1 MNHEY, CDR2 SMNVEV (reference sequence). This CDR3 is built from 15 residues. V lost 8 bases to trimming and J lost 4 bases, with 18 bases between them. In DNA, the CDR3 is TGTGCCAGCCGTGAAAGCCGGGGTAATAATCAGCCCCAGCATTTT. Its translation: CASRESRGNNQPQHF.

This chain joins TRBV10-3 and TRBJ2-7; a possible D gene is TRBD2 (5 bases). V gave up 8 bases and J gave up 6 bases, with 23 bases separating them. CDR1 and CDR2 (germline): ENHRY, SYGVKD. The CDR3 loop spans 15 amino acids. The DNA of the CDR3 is TGTGCCATCGGACGAAGACGGGCAGAGCGGCTCGAGCAGTACTTC. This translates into CAIGRRRAERLEQYF.

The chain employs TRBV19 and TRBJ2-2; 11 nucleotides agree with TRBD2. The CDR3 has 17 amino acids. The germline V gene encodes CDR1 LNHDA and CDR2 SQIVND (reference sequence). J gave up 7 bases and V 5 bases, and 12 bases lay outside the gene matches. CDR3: CASSDLAGGVIFGELFF. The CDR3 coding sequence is TGTGCCAGTAGTGATCTAGCGGGGGGAGTTATATTCGGGGAGCTGTTTTTT.

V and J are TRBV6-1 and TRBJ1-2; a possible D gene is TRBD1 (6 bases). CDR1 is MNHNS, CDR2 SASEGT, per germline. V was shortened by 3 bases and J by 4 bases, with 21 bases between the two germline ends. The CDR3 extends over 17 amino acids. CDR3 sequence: CASSDPLSTGISYGYTF. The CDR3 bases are TGTGCCAGCAGTGACCCTTTATCTACAGGGATCTCCTATGGCTACACCTTC.

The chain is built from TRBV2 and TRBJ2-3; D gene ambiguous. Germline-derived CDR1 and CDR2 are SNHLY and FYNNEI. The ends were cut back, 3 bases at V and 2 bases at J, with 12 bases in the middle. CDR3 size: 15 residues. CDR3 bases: TGTGCCAGCAGTGACGGCAGGCCAAACACAGATACGCAGTATTTT. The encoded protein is CASSDGRPNTDTQYF.

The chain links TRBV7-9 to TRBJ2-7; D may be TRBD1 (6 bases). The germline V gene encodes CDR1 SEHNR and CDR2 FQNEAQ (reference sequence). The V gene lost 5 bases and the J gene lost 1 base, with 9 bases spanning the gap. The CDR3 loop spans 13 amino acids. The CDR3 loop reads CASSRGTSYEQYF. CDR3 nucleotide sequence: TGTGCCAGCAGCCGTGGGACATCCTACGAGCAGTACTTC.

CDR3 amino acids: CASSSSTGGINEKLFF. The DNA of the CDR3 is TGTGCCAGCAGTTCCTCAACAGGGGGTATTAATGAAAAACTGTTTTTT. V is TRBV6-5 and J is TRBJ1-4; 8 bases are shared with TRBD1. CDR1 MNHEY and CDR2 SVGAGI come from the germline V gene. The CDR3 is 16 residues long. V lost 4 bases, J lost 4 bases, and 8 bases stayed unmatched.

The CDR3, as DNA: TGTGCCAGCAGCCAAGAAGACGGCTACACTGAAGCTTTCTTT. Its protein is CASSQEDGYTEAFF. This rearrangement joins TRBV4-2 to TRBJ1-1, with unresolved D. Germline V gene lookup returns CDR1 LGHNA and CDR2 YNFKEQ. This CDR3 is 14 amino acids long. Trimming removed 0 bases at V and 3 bases at J, with 8 bases between.

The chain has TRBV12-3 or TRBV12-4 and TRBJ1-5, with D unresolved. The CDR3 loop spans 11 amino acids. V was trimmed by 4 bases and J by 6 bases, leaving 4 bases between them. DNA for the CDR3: TGTGCCAGCAGTTCAAGTCAGCCCCAGCATTTT. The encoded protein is CASSSSQPQHF.

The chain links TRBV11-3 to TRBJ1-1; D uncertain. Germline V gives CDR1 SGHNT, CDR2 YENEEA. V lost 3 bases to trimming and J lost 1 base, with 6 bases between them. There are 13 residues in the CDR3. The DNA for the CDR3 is TGTGCCAGCAGCTTTGAATCGAACACTGAAGCTTTCTTT. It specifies CASSFESNTEAFF.

The CDR3 sequence is CASSPTLTPLSNTGELFF. The DNA of the CDR3 is TGTGCCAGCAGCCCCACCCTGACCCCCCTTTCTAACACCGGGGAGCTGTTTTTT. The chain is built from TRBV11-2 and TRBJ2-2; unclear D gene. There are 18 residues in the CDR3. Trimming removed 5 bases from V and 2 bases from J, with 21 bases in between. The germline CDR1 and CDR2 sequences are SGHAT and FQNNGV.

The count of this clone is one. CDR3 in DNA: TGTGCCAGCAGCTCACCCCGTACAGGGGTCGAGACCCAGTACTTC. Its protein is CASSSPRTGVETQYF. The rearrangement links TRBV5-8 to TRBJ2-5, with 7 positions matching TRBD1. J lost 5 bases, V lost 3 bases, and 10 bases had no gene match. In germline, CDR1 is SGHTS, CDR2 YDEGEE. The CDR3 runs 15 residues.

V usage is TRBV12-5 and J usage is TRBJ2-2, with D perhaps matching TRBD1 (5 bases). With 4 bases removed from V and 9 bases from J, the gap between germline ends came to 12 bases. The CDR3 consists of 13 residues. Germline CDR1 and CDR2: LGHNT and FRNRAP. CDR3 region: CASGYDSSWELFF. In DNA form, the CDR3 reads TGTGCTAGTGGTTATGACAGTTCTTGGGAGCTGTTTTTT.

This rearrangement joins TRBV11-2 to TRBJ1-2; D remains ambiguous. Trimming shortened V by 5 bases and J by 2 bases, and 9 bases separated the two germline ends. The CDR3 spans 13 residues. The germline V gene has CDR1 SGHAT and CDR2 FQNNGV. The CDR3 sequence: CASSIEMNYGYTF. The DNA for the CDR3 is TGTGCCAGCAGCATCGAAATGAACTATGGCTACACCTTC.

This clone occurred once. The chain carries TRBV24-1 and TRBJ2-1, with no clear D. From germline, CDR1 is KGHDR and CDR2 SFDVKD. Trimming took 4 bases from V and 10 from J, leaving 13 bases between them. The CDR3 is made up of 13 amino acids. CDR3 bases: TGTGCCACCAGTGACCCCGCTTATCCCGAGCAGTTCTTC. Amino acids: CATSDPAYPEQFF.